A single sample is the source of the 9 T cell receptor beta chains below, sequenced in a study of CD8 T cells in ankylosing spondylitis. TCRdb fed the 5' RACE reads into MiXCR, producing one record per CDR3 protein. The data contain just over 300,000 distinct CDR3 sequences, 20% to 25% of them singletons. The material sequenced was blood, either unsorted or a sorted T cell fraction (not recorded which). The origin of the receptors is a female donor with ankylosing spondylitis or in good health (not recorded which).

The J gene is TRBJ2-1, the V gene TRBV7-3; 8 bases agree with TRBD1. The V gene end was trimmed by 8 bases and the J gene end by 7 bases; junction bases not matched to a gene: 10. CDR1 and CDR2 from the germline V gene are SGHTA and FQGTGA. This CDR3 is built from 14 residues. Here the CDR3 DNA reads TGTGCCAGCGCCGGAGGACAGGGTCTAAATGAGCAGTTCTTC. It yields the protein CASAGGQGLNEQFF.

V and J are TRBV4-3 and TRBJ2-1; D is uncertain. V was cut by 0 bases and J by 9 bases, with 9 bases left in between. CDR3 size: 13 residues. CDR1 and CDR2 (germline): LGHNA, YSLEER. The CDR3 protein is CASSQESRGEQFF. CDR3 DNA sequence: TGCGCCAGCAGCCAAGAGTCACGCGGTGAGCAGTTCTTC.

The chain combines TRBV7-9 with TRBJ2-1, with TRBD2 identical over 10 bases. Germline CDR1 and CDR2: SEHNR and FQNEAQ (reference sequence). J gave up 9 bases and V 5 bases, and 13 bases lay outside the gene matches. The CDR3 is 16 amino acids. The CDR3 loop is CASSAQGSGRFGEQFF. The CDR3 region has the DNA TGTGCCAGCAGCGCTCAAGGTAGCGGGAGGTTTGGTGAGCAGTTCTTC.

Note on this clonotype: A junction end diverges from the germline sequence, so it may reflect a read error. The chain recombines TRBV5-1 with TRBJ2-1, with TRBD2 identical over 8 bases. Germline values: CDR1 SGHRS, CDR2 YFSETQ. The CDR3 is 14 residues long. The CDR3: CASSNPGGSDEQFF. DNA of the CDR3: TGCGCCAGCTCAAATCCGGGAGGGTCGGATGAGCAGTTCTTT.

This clonotype was detected only a few times. The chain combines TRBV12-3 or TRBV12-4 with TRBJ2-4; 16 bases line up with TRBD2. CDR3 size: 15 residues. V trimming: 3 bases; J trimming: 9 bases; junction bases outside the gene matches: 2. CDR3 sequence reads: CASSFGTSGRVIQYF. CDR3 nucleotide sequence: TGTGCCAGCAGTTTCGGGACTAGCGGGAGGGTCATTCAGTACTTC.

This clonotype was found a few times. Here the CDR3 reads CSVSTGGNTEAFF. CDR3 sequence (DNA): TGCAGCGTTTCGACAGGGGGTAACACTGAAGCTTTCTTT. The chain employs TRBV29-1 and TRBJ1-1; 9 bases fit TRBD1. Per the germline V gene, CDR1 is SQVTM and CDR2 is ANQGSEA. After removal of 5 bases from V and 2 bases from J, the junction contained 3 bases not matched to a gene. The CDR3 is 13 amino acids.

The chain is built from TRBV12-3 or TRBV12-4 and TRBJ2-3, with D uncertain. The CDR3 contains 15 residues. The ends were cut back, 5 bases at V and 4 bases at J, with 16 bases in the middle. Written as DNA, the CDR3 is TGTGCCAGCAGTGTTCCGGGCCAGCCCCCAGATACGCAGTATTTT. This translates into CASSVPGQPPDTQYF.

The chain recombines TRBV13 with TRBJ2-5; TRBD1 is a possible D gene (6 bases). This CDR3 spans 16 amino acids. In germline, CDR1 is PRHDT, CDR2 FYEKMQ (reference sequence). The V end was cut by 0 bases, the J end by 0 bases, with 11 bases between. The CDR3 loop reads CASSLGTGMYQETQYF. DNA for the CDR3: TGTGCCAGCAGCTTAGGTACAGGGATGTACCAAGAGACCCAGTACTTC.

This clonotype occurred a few times. The chain recombines TRBV12-5 with TRBJ2-3; the D is unclear. CDR1 and CDR2 (germline): LGHNT, FRNRAP. V lost 4 bases and J lost 8, with 13 bases in between. The length of the CDR3 is 13 residues. The CDR3 bases are TGTGCTAGTGGTTCCCAACTCCGTGGTACGCAGTATTTT. This codes for CASGSQLRGTQYF.